The 14 T cell receptor beta chains below all came from one sample that was sequenced in a study of T cell repertoires in cytomegalovirus infection. TCRdb recomputed calls from the reads with MiXCR, one row per CDR3 protein. The sample consists of around 450,000 distinct CDR3 sequences, 31% of them appearing once. Sequenced: PBMCs. The receptors stem from a human donor in good health (CMV status not recorded). Some clones in this sample may be carry-over from other donors' samples.

Concerning this clonotype itself: No conserved phenylalanine or tryptophan ends this CDR3, so it is likely a read error. The chain uses TRBV12-3 or TRBV12-4 and TRBJ1-4; D is perhaps TRBD1 (5 bases). CDR3 size: 15 residues. The germline V and J ends were trimmed by 5 bases and 2 bases, with 12 bases remaining between them. The CDR3 DNA sequence: TGTGCCAGCAGTAAACCGGGACGGACTAATGAAAAACTGTTTTTG. It encodes CASSKPGRTNEKLFL.

The chain links TRBV11-1 to TRBJ2-7, with D perhaps TRBD1 (5 bases). The CDR3 has 14 residues. Trimming took off 1 base at V and 4 bases at J, with 11 bases between the two ends. CDR1 is SGHAT and CDR2 is FQDESV in the germline V gene (reference sequence). The CDR3 region is CASSLVQAPYEQYF. The CDR3 nucleotides read TGTGCCAGCAGCTTAGTACAGGCCCCATACGAGCAGTACTTC.

As for this clonotype: The CDR3 does not end in the conserved phenylalanine or tryptophan, so this is likely a read error. The J gene is TRBJ2-7, the V gene TRBV11-2; D unresolved. There are 13 residues in the CDR3. Trimming took off 1 base at V and 5 bases at J, with 9 bases between the two ends. Germline CDR1 reads SGHAT; CDR2 reads FQNNGV. The CDR3 spells CASSLGHRDEQYL. The DNA of the CDR3 is TGTGCCAGCAGCTTAGGACACCGGGACGAGCAGTACTTA.

This chain links TRBV20-1 with TRBJ1-5; 9 nucleotides line up with TRBD1. CDR1 and CDR2 (germline): DFQATT, SNEGSKA (reference sequence). The V and J ends lost 5 bases and 6 bases, in that order; junction bases with no gene match: 8. CDR3 length: 14 residues. This chain's CDR3 is CSALTGGSAQPQHF. CDR3 DNA: TGCAGTGCTCTTACAGGGGGCTCGGCTCAGCCCCAGCATTTT.

This clonotype was observed many times. The rearrangement joins TRBV7-2 to TRBJ2-3, with 9 bases aligning to TRBD1. V shed 5 bases, J shed 7 bases, and the junction held 13 bases outside the gene matches. The germline gives CDR1 SGHTA, CDR2 FQGNSA. The CDR3 extends over 16 amino acids. CDR3 coding DNA: TGTGCCAGCAGCCCCCCCGGGACAGGGAAGAGGAATACGCAGTATTTT. Its translation is CASSPPGTGKRNTQYF.

The rearrangement links TRBV7-3 to TRBJ2-1; a weak D match, TRBD1 (6 bases). Germline lookup yields CDR1 SGHTA and CDR2 FQGTGA. Deletions cut 5 bases from V and 6 bases from J, with 11 bases between. This CDR3 region has 13 residues. The CDR3 loop reads CASSPTGSNEQFF. CDR3 nucleotide sequence: TGTGCCAGCAGCCCAACAGGGTCCAATGAGCAGTTCTTC. Full variable domain (remainder filled in from reference TRBV7-3 and TRBJ2-1): GAGVSQTPSNKVTEKGKYVELRCDPISGHTALYWYRQSLGQGPEFLIYFQGTGAADDSGLPNDRFFAVRPEGSVSTLKIQRTERGDSAVYLCASSPTGSNEQFFGPGTRLTVL.

As to this clonotype: This clone may be a read error of a much larger clone one base away. This chain joins TRBV7-9 and TRBJ2-1; D unclear. The V gene lost 2 bases and the J gene lost 6 bases, with 5 bases spanning the gap. Germline V gives CDR1 SEHNR, CDR2 FQNEAQ (reference sequence). This CDR3 has 12 residues. The CDR3 here is CASSLCGNEQFF. Here the CDR3 DNA reads TGTGCCAGCAGCTTATGTGGCAATGAGCAGTTCTTC.

This chain links TRBV4-2 with TRBJ1-6, with D possibly being TRBD1 (5 bases). Germline CDR1 LGHNA, CDR2 YNFKEQ. The CDR3 is 16 amino acids. Between the trimmed V and J ends, which lost 1 base and 7 bases, there was a span of 14 bases. CDR3 protein: CASSQAPPGGNSPLHF. DNA for the CDR3: TGTGCCAGCAGCCAAGCACCTCCGGGGGGGAATTCACCCCTCCACTTT.

This clonotype has at least ten counts. The chain carries TRBV10-3 and TRBJ1-2, with TRBD1 as a possible D gene (5 bases). Germline V gene lookup returns CDR1 ENHRY and CDR2 SYGVKD. The germline V and J ends were trimmed by 5 bases and 3 bases, with 10 bases remaining between them. This CDR3 contains 13 residues. In DNA, the CDR3 is TGTGCCATCAGTCGCAGGGAGGACTATGGCTACACCTTC. Translation gives CAISRREDYGYTF.

This clonotype turned up a few times. The chain links TRBV28 to TRBJ2-2; D call uncertain. The CDR3 is 13 residues long. V was clipped by 2 bases and J by 6 bases, with 7 bases between them. Germline CDR1 is MDHEN and CDR2 is SYDVKM. DNA of the CDR3: TGTGCCAGCAGTTTAGGGATCTCCGGGGAGCTGTTTTTT. Its protein product is CASSLGISGELFF.

This clonotype was seen only a few times. This chain links TRBV7-9 with TRBJ1-4; D is ambiguous. CDR1 and CDR2 (germline): SEHNR, FQNEAQ (reference sequence). Trimming left V 4 bases short and J 4 bases short, with 13 bases between. This CDR3 has 15 residues. The CDR3 reads CASSSLGNNNEKLFF. The CDR3 nucleotides are TGTGCCAGCAGCTCCCTCGGGAATAATAATGAAAAACTGTTTTTT.

To note about this clonotype: It may be a read error: a sequence one base away is much more abundant. This rearrangement joins TRBV7-2 to TRBJ1-1; the D gene is possibly TRBD1 (6 bases). V lost 5 bases to trimming and J lost 10 bases, with 17 bases between them. Germline lookup yields CDR1 SGHTA and CDR2 FQGNSA. The CDR3 has 13 residues. Here the CDR3 DNA reads TGTGCCAGCAGCGTAGTTAAAGGGGGTACAGCTTTCTTT. Translating gives CASSVVKGGTAFF.

The chain employs TRBV4-2 and TRBJ2-3; possibly TRBD1 for D (5 bases). The CDR3 has 15 residues. CDR1 LGHNA and CDR2 YNFKEQ come from the germline V gene. Deletions cut 2 bases from V and 0 bases from J, with 9 bases between. CDR3 DNA sequence: TGTGCCAGCAGCCAACGACAGACTAGCACAGATACGCAGTATTTT. This sequence encodes CASSQRQTSTDTQYF.

This chain links TRBV11-2 with TRBJ2-2; 8 bases line up with TRBD2. The trim removed 0 bases at V and 5 bases at J, leaving 11 bases unmatched. The CDR3 has 18 amino acids. CDR1 and CDR2 from the germline V gene are SGHAT and FQNNGV. The CDR3 region is CASSLDLSAGGPTGELFF. In nucleotides, the CDR3 is TGTGCCAGCAGCTTAGATCTATCCGCGGGGGGTCCGACCGGGGAGCTGTTTTTT.